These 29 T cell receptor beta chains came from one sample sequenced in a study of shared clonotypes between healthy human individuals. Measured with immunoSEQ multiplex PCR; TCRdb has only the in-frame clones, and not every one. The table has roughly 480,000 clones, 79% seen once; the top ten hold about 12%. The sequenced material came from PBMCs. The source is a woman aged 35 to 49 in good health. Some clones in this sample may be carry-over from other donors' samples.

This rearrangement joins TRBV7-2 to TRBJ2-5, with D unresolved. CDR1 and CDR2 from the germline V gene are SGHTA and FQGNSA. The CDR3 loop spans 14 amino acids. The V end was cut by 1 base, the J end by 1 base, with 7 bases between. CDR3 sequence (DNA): TGTGCCAGCAGCTTAGGGCTCATCCAAGAGACCCAGTACTTC. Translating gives CASSLGLIQETQYF.

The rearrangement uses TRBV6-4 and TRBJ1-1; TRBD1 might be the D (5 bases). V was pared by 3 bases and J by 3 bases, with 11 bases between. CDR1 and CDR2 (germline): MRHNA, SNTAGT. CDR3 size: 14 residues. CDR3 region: CASSEGREDTEAFF. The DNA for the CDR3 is TGTGCCAGCAGTGAGGGACGGGAGGACACTGAAGCTTTCTTT.

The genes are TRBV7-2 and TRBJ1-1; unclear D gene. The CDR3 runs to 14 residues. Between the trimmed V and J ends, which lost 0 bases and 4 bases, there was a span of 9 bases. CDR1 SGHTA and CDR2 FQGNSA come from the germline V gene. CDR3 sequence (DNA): TGTGCCAGCAGCTTAGCTCGGGGAGTCACTGAAGCTTTCTTT. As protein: CASSLARGVTEAFF.

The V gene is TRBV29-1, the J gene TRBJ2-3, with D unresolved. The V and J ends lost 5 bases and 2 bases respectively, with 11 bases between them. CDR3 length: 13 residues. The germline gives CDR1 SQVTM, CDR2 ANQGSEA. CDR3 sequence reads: CSVSVQNTDTQYF. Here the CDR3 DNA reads TGCAGCGTTTCCGTACAGAACACAGATACGCAGTATTTT.

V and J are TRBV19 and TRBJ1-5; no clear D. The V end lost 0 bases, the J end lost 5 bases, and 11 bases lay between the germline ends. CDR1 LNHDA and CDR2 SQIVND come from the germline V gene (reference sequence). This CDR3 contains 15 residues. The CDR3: CASSIDSRSHQPQHF. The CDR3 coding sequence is TGTGCCAGTAGTATAGATTCCCGATCTCATCAGCCCCAGCATTTT.

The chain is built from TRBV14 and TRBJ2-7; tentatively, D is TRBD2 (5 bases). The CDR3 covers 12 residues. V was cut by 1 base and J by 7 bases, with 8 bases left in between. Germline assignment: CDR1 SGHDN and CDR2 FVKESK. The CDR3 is CASSQVTREQYF. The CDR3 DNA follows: TGTGCCAGCAGCCAAGTTACTAGGGAGCAGTACTTC.

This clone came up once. CDR3 amino acids: CASSPGPLIQPQHF. The CDR3 DNA is TGTGCCAGCAGCCCGGGACCTTTGATTCAGCCCCAGCATTTT. The chain is built from TRBV5-6 and TRBJ1-5, with D possibly matching TRBD1 (5 bases). V lost 4 bases and J lost 6, with 14 bases in between. The germline V gene has CDR1 SGHDT and CDR2 YYEEEE. The CDR3 consists of 14 residues.

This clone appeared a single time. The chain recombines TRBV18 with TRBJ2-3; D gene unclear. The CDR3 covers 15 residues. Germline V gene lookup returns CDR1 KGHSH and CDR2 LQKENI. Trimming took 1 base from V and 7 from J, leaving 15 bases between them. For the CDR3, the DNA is TGTGCCAGCTCACCACTTTCTGATCGAACGCATACGCAGTATTTT. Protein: CASSPLSDRTHTQYF.

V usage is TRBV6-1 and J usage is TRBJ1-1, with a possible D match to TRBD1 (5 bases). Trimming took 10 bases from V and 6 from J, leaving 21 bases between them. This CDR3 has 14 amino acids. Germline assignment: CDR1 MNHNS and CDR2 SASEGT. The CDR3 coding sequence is TGTGCCACAAAACCGGGACCTATGCTCCCTGAAGCTTTCTTT. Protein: CATKPGPMLPEAFF.

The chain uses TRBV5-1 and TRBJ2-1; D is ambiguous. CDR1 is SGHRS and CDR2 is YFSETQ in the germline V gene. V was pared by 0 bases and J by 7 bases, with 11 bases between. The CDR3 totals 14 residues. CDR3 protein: CASSLGQPQNEQFF. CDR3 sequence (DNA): TGCGCCAGCAGCTTGGGGCAACCACAGAATGAGCAGTTCTTC.

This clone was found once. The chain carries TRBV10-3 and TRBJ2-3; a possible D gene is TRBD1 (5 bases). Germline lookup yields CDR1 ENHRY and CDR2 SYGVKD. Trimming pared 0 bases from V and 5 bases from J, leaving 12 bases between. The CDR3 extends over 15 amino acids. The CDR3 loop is CAISESSGSGDTQYF. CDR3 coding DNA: TGTGCCATCAGTGAGTCGTCAGGGTCTGGAGATACGCAGTATTTT.

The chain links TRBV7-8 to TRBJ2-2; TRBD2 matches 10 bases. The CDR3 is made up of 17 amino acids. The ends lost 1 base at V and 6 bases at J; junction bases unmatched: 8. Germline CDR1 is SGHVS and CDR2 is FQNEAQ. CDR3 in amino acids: CASSLGLAGVVAGELFF. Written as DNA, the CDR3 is TGTGCCAGCAGCTTAGGGCTAGCGGGAGTAGTGGCCGGGGAGCTGTTTTTT.

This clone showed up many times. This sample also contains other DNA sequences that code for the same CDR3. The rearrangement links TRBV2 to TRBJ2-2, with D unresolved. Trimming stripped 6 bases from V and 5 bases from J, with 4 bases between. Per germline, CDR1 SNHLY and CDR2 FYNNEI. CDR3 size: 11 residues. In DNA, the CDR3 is TGTGCCAGCAGAGGGACCGGGGAGCTGTTTTTT. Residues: CASRGTGELFF.

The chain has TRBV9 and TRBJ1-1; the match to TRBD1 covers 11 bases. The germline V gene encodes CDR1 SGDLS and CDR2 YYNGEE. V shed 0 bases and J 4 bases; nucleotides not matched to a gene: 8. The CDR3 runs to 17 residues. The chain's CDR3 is CASSVEPDRGQSTEAFF. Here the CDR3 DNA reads TGTGCCAGCAGCGTAGAACCGGACAGGGGGCAGAGCACTGAAGCTTTCTTT.

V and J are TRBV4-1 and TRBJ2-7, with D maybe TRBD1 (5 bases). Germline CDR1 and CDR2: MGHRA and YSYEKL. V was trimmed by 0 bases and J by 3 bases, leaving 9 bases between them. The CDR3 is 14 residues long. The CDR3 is CASSQELGVYEQYF. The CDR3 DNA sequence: TGCGCCAGCAGCCAAGAATTAGGGGTCTACGAGCAGTACTTC.

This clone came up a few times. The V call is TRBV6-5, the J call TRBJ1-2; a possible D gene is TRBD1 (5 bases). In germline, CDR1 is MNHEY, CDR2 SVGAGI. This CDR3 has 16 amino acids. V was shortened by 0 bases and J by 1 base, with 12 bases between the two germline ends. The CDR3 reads CASSYSTPGSNYGYTF. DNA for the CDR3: TGTGCCAGCAGTTACTCGACGCCAGGGAGTAACTATGGCTACACCTTC.

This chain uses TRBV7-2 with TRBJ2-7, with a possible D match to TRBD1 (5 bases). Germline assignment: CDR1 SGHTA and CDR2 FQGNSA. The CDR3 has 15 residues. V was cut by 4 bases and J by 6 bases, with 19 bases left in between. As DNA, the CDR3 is TGTGCCAGCAGCTCACAACCCCTAGGGGCGGCCGAGCAGTACTTC. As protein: CASSSQPLGAAEQYF.

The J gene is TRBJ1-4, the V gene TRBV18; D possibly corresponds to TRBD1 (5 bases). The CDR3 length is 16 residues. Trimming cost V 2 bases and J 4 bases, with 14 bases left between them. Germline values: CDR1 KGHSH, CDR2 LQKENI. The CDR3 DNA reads TGTGCCAGCTCACCAAGACAGATACGAAGTAATGAAAAACTGTTTTTT. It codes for CASSPRQIRSNEKLFF.

CDR3 sequence: CASSGEIGYEQYF. CDR3 in DNA: TGTGCCAGCAGTGGGGAGATCGGCTACGAGCAGTACTTC. The chain has TRBV6-1 and TRBJ2-7, with a tentative D call TRBD2 (5 bases). There are 13 residues in the CDR3. Per germline, CDR1 MNHNS and CDR2 SASEGT. V gave up 4 bases and J gave up 3 bases, with 10 bases separating them.

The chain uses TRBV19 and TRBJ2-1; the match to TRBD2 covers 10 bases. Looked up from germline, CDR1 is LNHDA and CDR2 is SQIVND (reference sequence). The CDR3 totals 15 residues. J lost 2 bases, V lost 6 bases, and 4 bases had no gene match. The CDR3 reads CASRPTSGPYNEQFF. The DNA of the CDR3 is TGTGCCAGTAGACCGACTAGCGGGCCCTACAATGAGCAGTTCTTC. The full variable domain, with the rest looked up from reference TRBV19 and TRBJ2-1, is DGGITQSPKYLFRKEGQNVTLSCEQNLNHDAMYWYRQDPGQGLRLIYYSQIVNDFQKGDIAEGYSVSREKKESFPLTVTSAQKNPTAFYLCASRPTSGPYNEQFFGPGTRLTVL.

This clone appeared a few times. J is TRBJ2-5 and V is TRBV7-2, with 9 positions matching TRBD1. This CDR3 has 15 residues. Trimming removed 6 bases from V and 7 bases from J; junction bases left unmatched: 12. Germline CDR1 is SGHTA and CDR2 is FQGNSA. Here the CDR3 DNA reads TGTGCCAGCAGTTCCCGGACAGGGGAGGTTGCGACCCAGTACTTC. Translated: CASSSRTGEVATQYF.

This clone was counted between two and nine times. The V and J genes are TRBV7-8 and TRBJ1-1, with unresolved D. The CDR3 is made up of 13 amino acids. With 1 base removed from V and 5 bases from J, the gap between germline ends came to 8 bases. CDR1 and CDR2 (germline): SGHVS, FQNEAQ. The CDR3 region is CASSLERGTEAFF. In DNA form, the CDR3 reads TGTGCCAGCAGCTTAGAACGAGGTACTGAAGCTTTCTTT.

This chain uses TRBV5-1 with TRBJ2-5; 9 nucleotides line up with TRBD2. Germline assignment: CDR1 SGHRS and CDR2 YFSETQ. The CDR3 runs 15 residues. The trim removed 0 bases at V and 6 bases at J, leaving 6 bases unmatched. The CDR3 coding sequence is TGCGCCAGCAGCTTGGGTGGGACTAGCTCCAAGACCCAGTACTTC. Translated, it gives CASSLGGTSSKTQYF.

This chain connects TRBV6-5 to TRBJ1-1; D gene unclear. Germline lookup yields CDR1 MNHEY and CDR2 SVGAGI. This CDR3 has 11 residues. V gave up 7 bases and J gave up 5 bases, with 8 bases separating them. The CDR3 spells CASTQFTEAFF. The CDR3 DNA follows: TGTGCCAGCACCCAATTTACTGAAGCTTTCTTT.

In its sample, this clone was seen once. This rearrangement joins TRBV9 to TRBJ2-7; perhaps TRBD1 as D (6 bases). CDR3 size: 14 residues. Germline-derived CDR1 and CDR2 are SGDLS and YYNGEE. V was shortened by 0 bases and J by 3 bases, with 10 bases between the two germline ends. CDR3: CASSVGGPGYEQYF. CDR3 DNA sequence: TGTGCCAGCAGCGTAGGGGGGCCCGGCTACGAGCAGTACTTC.

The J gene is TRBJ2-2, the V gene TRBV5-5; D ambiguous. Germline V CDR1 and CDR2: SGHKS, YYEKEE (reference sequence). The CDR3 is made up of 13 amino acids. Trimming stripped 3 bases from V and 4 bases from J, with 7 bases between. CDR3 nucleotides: TGTGCCAGCAGCTCCACAAGCACCGGGGAGCTGTTTTTT. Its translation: CASSSTSTGELFF.

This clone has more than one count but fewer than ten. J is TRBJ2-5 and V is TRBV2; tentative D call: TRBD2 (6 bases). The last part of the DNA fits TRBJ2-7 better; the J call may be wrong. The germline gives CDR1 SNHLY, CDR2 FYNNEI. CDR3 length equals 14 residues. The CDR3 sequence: CASSVASEPYEQYF. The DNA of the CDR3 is TGTGCCAGCAGTGTGGCTAGCGAACCCTACGAGCAGTACTTC.

The CDR3, as DNA: TGTGCCTGGTCGGTGGGGGCTGTCTCTGGAAACACCATATATTTT. This gives the protein CAWSVGAVSGNTIYF. The chain couples TRBV30 to TRBJ1-3; TRBD1 might be the D (6 bases). The ends were cut back, 5 bases at V and 0 bases at J, with 14 bases in the middle. Germline loops: CDR1 GTSNPN, CDR2 SVGIG (reference sequence). This CDR3 is 15 amino acids long. Full variable domain (outside the CDR3, taken from reference TRBV30 and TRBJ1-3): SQTIHQWPATLVQPVGSPLSLECTVEGTSNPNLYWYRQAAGRGLQLLFYSVGIGQISSEVPQNLSASRPQDRQFILSSKKLLLSDSGFYLCAWSVGAVSGNTIYFGEGSWLTVV.

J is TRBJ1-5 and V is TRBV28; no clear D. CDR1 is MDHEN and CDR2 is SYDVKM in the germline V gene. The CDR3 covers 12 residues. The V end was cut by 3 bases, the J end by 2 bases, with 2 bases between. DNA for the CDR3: TGTGCCAGCAGTTTGCGCAATCAGCCCCAGCATTTT. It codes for CASSLRNQPQHF.